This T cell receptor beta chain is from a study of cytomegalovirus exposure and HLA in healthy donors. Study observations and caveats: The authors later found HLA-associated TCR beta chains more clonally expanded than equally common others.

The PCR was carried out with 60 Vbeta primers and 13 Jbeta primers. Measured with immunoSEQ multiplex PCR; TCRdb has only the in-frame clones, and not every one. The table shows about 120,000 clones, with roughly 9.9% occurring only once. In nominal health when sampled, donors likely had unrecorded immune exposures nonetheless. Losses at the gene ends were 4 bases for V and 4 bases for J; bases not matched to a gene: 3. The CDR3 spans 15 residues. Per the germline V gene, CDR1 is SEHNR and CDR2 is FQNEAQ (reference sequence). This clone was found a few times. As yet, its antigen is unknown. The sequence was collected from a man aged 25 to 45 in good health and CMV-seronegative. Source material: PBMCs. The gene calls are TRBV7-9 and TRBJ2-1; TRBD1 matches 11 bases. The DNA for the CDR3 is TGTGCCAGCAGCTCGAGGGACAGGGGGTACAATGAGCAGTTCTTC. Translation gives CASSSRDRGYNEQFF.